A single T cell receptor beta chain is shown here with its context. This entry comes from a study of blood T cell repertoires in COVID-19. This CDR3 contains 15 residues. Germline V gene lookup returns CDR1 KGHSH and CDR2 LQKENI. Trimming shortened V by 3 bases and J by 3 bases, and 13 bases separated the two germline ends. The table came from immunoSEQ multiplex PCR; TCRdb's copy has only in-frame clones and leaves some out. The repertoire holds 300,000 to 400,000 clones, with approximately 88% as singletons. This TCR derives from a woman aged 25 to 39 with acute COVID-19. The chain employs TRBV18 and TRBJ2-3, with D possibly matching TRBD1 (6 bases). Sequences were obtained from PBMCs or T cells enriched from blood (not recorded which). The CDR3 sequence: CASSPQQGLTDTQYF. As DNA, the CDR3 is TGTGCCAGCTCACCTCAGCAGGGGCTGACAGATACGCAGTATTTT.